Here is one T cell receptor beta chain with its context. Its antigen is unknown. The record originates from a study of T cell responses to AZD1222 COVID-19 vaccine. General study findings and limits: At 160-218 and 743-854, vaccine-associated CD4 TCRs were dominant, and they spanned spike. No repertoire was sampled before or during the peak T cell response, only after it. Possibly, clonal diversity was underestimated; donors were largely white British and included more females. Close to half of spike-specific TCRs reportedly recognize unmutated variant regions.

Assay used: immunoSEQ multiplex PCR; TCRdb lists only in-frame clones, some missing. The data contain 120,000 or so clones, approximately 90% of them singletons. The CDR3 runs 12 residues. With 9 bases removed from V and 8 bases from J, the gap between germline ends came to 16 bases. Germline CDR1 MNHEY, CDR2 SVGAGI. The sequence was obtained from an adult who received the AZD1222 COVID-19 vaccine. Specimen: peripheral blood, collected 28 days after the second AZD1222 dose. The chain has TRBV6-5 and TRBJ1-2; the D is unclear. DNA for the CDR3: TGTGCCAGTCTCCCTAGAAGTTTCGGCTACACCTTC. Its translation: CASLPRSFGYTF.